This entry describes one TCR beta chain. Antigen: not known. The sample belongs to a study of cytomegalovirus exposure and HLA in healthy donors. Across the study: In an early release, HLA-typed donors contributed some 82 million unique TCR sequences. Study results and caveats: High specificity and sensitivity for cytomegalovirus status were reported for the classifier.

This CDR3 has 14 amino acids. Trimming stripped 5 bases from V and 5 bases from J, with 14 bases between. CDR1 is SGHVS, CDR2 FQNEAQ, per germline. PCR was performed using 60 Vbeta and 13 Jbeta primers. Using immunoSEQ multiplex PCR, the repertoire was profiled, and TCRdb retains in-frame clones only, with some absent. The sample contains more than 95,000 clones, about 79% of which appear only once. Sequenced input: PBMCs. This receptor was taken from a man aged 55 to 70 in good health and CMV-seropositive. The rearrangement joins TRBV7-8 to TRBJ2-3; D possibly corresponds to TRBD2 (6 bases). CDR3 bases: TGTGCCAGCAGCCTCCGGGACTCCGGAGATACGCAGTATTTT. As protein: CASSLRDSGDTQYF.